This TCR beta chain derives from a study of T cell responses to AZD1222 COVID-19 vaccine. As to this clone: The same CDR3 is also encoded by other DNA sequences in this sample.

Between the trimmed V and J ends, which lost 5 bases and 5 bases, there was a span of 15 bases. This CDR3 has 13 residues. Germline lookup yields CDR1 GTSNPN and CDR2 SVGIG (reference sequence). Only in-frame clones appear in the TCRdb table, and some are missing; sequencing was by immunoSEQ multiplex PCR. The sample carries about 130,000 clones, more than 70% recorded once. The sample consisted of peripheral blood, taken 28 days after the second AZD1222 dose. This clonotype was obtained from an adult who received the AZD1222 COVID-19 vaccine. The rearrangement joins TRBV30 to TRBJ2-5; D might be TRBD2 (6 bases). DNA for the CDR3: TGTGCCTGGTGGGGGGAGGCAGGGGAGACCCAGTACTTC. Encoded protein: CAWWGEAGETQYF. The whole variable domain, filled in from reference TRBV30 and TRBJ2-5, reads SQTIHQWPATLVQPVGSPLSLECTVEGTSNPNLYWYRQAAGRGLQLLFYSVGIGQISSEVPQNLSASRPQDRQFILSSKKLLLSDSGFYLCAWWGEAGETQYFGPGTRLLVL.